This T cell receptor beta chain was recovered during a study of T cells expressing NK-cell markers. The CDR3 extends over 14 amino acids. Germline V CDR1 and CDR2: SQVTM, ANQGSEA. Study results and limitations: These clonotypes, the leaders elsewhere, also led the CD3+CD56-NKG2C+ fraction in a handful of donors.

TCRdb re-analyzed the 5' RACE reads; it lists each CDR3 protein once, without DNA. This sample's clone table lists under 200,000 distinct CDR3 sequences. Notes on this clonotype: Its antigen is as yet unknown.

The source of this sequence is a woman between 18 and 69 years old in good health. The V and J genes are TRBV29-1 and TRBJ1-1. The sample comprised blood T cells: a sorted CD56 or NKG2C T cell subset, CD4+ or CD8+ T cells, or bulk PBMC T cells (not recorded which). CDR3 protein: CSSGAVGGGTEAFF.